This is a list of T cell receptor beta chains from one sample in a study of blood T cells in healthy people across ages. TCRdb re-called the 5' RACE reads through MiXCR, storing one row per CDR3 protein. The sample has roughly 1.7 million distinct CDR3 sequences, approximately 32% seen once. Specimen: blood. Receptors were obtained from a woman in her thirties in good health. CDR3s include the opening cysteine and the closing phenylalanine or tryptophan. Each record gives: D gene, clone size, J gene, V gene, CDR3 protein, CDR3 DNA. The D gene is left open where the match is weak. Where a row states a size, it is once, few, many or the class of an expanded clone; other rows omit it.

>NA|NA|TRBJ1-2|TRBV9
CASTTHGSWGYTF
TGTGCCAGCACCACCCATGGGTCTTGGGGCTACACCTTC
>NA|NA|TRBJ2-7|TRBV20-1
CSVDGTSSYEQYF
TGCAGTGTCGACGGGACGTCTTCCTACGAGCAGTACTTC
>NA|few|TRBJ2-5|TRBV28
CASSPGQGWQETQYF
TGTGCCAGCAGCCCGGGTCAGGGCTGGCAAGAGACCCAGTACTTC
>NA|NA|TRBJ2-3|TRBV20-1
CSTGNGGDTQYF
TGCAGCACAGGGAATGGAGGAGATACGCAGTATTTT
>TRBD2|NA|TRBJ2-1|TRBV6-2/TRBV6-3
CASIGTSGRYNEQFF
TGTGCCAGCATCGGGACTAGCGGGAGGTACAATGAGCAGTTCTTC
>TRBD2|once|TRBJ2-3|TRBV19
CASSIVWETGGTQYF
TGTGCCAGTAGTATTGTTTGGGAGACGGGGGGTACGCAGTATTTT
>NA|NA|TRBJ2-4|TRBV2
CASSDHRAENIQYF
TGTGCCAGCAGTGATCATAGGGCAGAAAACATTCAGTACTTC
>TRBD1|NA|TRBJ2-6|TRBV4-1
CASSQARTGLSGANVLTF
TGCGCCAGCAGCCAAGCGAGGACAGGCCTCTCTGGGGCCAACGTCCTGACTTTC
>NA|few|TRBJ2-7|TRBV18
CASSPGDGGPYEQYF
TGTGCCAGCTCACCAGGAGACGGGGGGCCGTACGAGCAGTACTTC
>NA|few|TRBJ2-1|TRBV7-3
CASSLRSGSYNEQFF
TGTGCCAGCAGCTTAAGATCAGGTTCCTACAATGAGCAGTTCTTC
>NA|NA|TRBJ2-1|TRBV6-1
CASNKRNYNEQFF
TGTGCCAGCAACAAGCGGAATTACAATGAGCAGTTCTTC
>NA|many|TRBJ2-1|TRBV15
CATSRDRTNEQFF
TGTGCCACCAGCAGAGATCGCACTAATGAGCAGTTCTTC
>TRBD2|few|TRBJ2-1|TRBV28
CASSWGDYEYNEQFF
TGTGCCAGCAGCTGGGGGGACTACGAGTACAATGAGCAGTTCTTC
>NA|many|TRBJ2-1|TRBV6-2/TRBV6-3
CASTLYNEQFF
TGTGCCAGCACTCTGTACAATGAGCAGTTCTTC
>TRBD1|few|TRBJ1-2|TRBV12-5
CASGLVPTLGAIVGGNEGGYGYTF
TGTGCTAGTGGTTTGGTCCCAACCCTCGGAGCGATCGTAGGGGGCAATGAAGGAGGCTATGGCTACACCTTC
>NA|few|TRBJ1-5|TRBV4-1
CASSQVRSNQPQHF
TGCGCCAGCAGCCAAGTACGAAGCAATCAGCCCCAGCATTTT
>NA|NA|TRBJ1-1|TRBV5-1
CASREVGGTLEAFF
TGCGCCAGCCGCGAAGTCGGCGGAACCCTTGAAGCTTTCTTT
>NA|many|TRBJ2-7|TRBV28
CASSPSGGPSSYEQYF
TGTGCCAGCAGCCCGTCGGGGGGCCCGAGCTCCTACGAGCAGTACTTC
>TRBD2|many|TRBJ2-7|TRBV6-2/TRBV6-3
CASSLERGAYEQYF
TGTGCCAGCAGCCTCGAGCGGGGGGCCTACGAGCAGTACTTC
>TRBD2|NA|TRBJ2-1|TRBV5-1
CASSWTPGRGANEQFF
TGCGCCAGCAGCTGGACCCCAGGGCGGGGGGCCAATGAGCAGTTCTTC
>NA|few|TRBJ1-5|TRBV15
CATSRAWQLNSNQPQHF
TGTGCCACCAGCAGAGCATGGCAGCTCAATAGCAATCAGCCCCAGCATTTT